The 26 T cell receptor beta chains presented below share a single source sample, sequenced in a study of response to subunit inactivated influenza vaccine. MiXCR, run by TCRdb on the RT-PCR reads, gives a single entry per CDR3 protein. The sample includes some 800,000 distinct CDR3 sequences, over 20% of them seen just once. The input for sequencing was PBMCs from blood, taken 5 days after vaccination. These receptors all stem from a man over 45 who received an inactivated influenza vaccine.

The chain links TRBV29-1 to TRBJ2-3; a possible D gene is TRBD1 (6 bases). V was pared by 5 bases and J by 2 bases, with 11 bases between. The CDR3 runs 13 residues. The germline CDR1 and CDR2 sequences are SQVTM and ANQGSEA. DNA for the CDR3: TGCAGCGTTCGGACAGCATACACAGATACGCAGTATTTT. The encoded protein is CSVRTAYTDTQYF.

In this sample, this clonotype turned up many times. The chain uses TRBV6-2 or TRBV6-3 and TRBJ2-7, with D possibly matching TRBD1 (6 bases). The CDR3 totals 13 residues. The V gene lost 4 bases and the J gene lost 1 base, with 8 bases spanning the gap. CDR1 and CDR2 (germline): MNHEY, SVGEGT. The CDR3 loop is CASSFDRSYEQYF. For the CDR3, the DNA is TGTGCCAGCAGTTTCGACAGGTCCTACGAGCAGTACTTC.

This clonotype was detected many times. The rearrangement links TRBV29-1 to TRBJ2-5; D may be TRBD2 (5 bases). Trimming removed 3 bases at V and 5 bases at J, with 10 bases between. Germline V gene data show CDR1 as SQVTM and CDR2 as ANQGSEA. The CDR3 contains 12 residues. DNA for the CDR3: TGCAGCGTTGAGTCTAGGAGGGAGACCCAGTACTTC. The encoded protein is CSVESRRETQYF.

This clonotype turned up a few times. The chain carries TRBV9 and TRBJ2-7; D is perhaps TRBD2 (6 bases). Trimming removed 0 bases from V and 5 bases from J, with 21 bases in between. CDR1 and CDR2 (germline): SGDLS, YYNGEE. The CDR3 extends over 17 amino acids. CDR3 DNA: TGTGCCAGCAGCGTAGAAGTTGGAGGGAGTGTCGGTAACGAGCAGTACTTC. This encodes CASSVEVGGSVGNEQYF. The whole variable domain, filled in from reference TRBV9 and TRBJ2-7, reads DSGVTQTPKHLITATGQRVTLRCSPRSGDLSVYWYQQSLDQGLQFLIQYYNGEERAKGNILERFSAQQFPDLHSELNLSSLELGDSALYFCASSVEVGGSVGNEQYFGPGTRLTVT.

This clonotype was found many times. A read error may explain this, as a much larger clone is one base away. The rearrangement uses TRBV12-3 or TRBV12-4 and TRBJ1-6, with 7 bases that match TRBD1. The CDR3 loop spans 15 amino acids. The ends lost 2 bases at V and 5 bases at J; junction bases unmatched: 3. The CDR3 is CASSLSGQNNSPLHF. The CDR3 coding sequence is TGTGCCAGCAGTTTATCGGGACAGAATAATTCACCCCTCCACTTT.

This clonotype has a handful of counts. The V call is TRBV27, the J call TRBJ1-4; 10 bases align to TRBD1. J lost 8 bases, V lost 3 bases, and 9 bases had no gene match. Per the germline V gene, CDR1 is MNHEY and CDR2 is SMNVEV (reference sequence). There are 16 residues in the CDR3. In DNA, the CDR3 is TGTGCCAGCAGTTTGGGACTTGACAGGGGGCGCGAAAAACTGTTTTTT. This encodes CASSLGLDRGREKLFF.

The chain is built from TRBV29-1 and TRBJ2-3; possibly TRBD1 for D (5 bases). The CDR3 loop spans 14 amino acids. The germline gives CDR1 SQVTM, CDR2 ANQGSEA. V lost 5 bases and J 0 bases, leaving 12 bases between the germline ends. The CDR3 bases are TGCAGCGTTCGGAACAGGTCTAGCACAGATACGCAGTATTTT. Amino acids: CSVRNRSSTDTQYF.

This clonotype was counted between two and nine times. The chain recombines TRBV6-5 with TRBJ2-7, with TRBD2 identical over 8 bases. The CDR3 length is 15 residues. V lost 4 bases, J lost 3 bases, and 8 bases stayed unmatched. CDR1 is MNHEY, CDR2 SVGAGI, per germline. DNA for the CDR3: TGTGCCAGCAGTTCTACTAGCGGAGAATTCTACGAGCAGTACTTC. As protein: CASSSTSGEFYEQYF.

This clonotype was recorded a few times. This chain uses TRBV19 with TRBJ2-1, with 11 bases fitting TRBD1. The trim removed 5 bases at V and 3 bases at J, leaving 3 bases unmatched. The CDR3 has 15 amino acids. Germline V lookup: CDR1 LNHDA, CDR2 SQIVND (reference sequence). This CDR3 reads CASSVDRGHYNEQFF. The DNA of the CDR3 is TGTGCCAGTAGTGTGGACAGGGGGCACTACAATGAGCAGTTCTTC.

The rearrangement uses TRBV5-1 and TRBJ2-7, with TRBD2 as a possible D gene (5 bases). CDR1 and CDR2 from the germline V gene are SGHRS and YFSETQ. The CDR3 length is 15 residues. Trimming left V 0 bases short and J 6 bases short, with 16 bases between. The CDR3 DNA is TGCGCCAGCAGCTTGGCCCCTGTGGACGGAGGCGAGCAGTACTTC. Encoded protein: CASSLAPVDGGEQYF.

This clonotype was seen a few times. The chain is built from TRBV10-2 and TRBJ1-1; weak D call: TRBD1 (6 bases). This CDR3 is 19 amino acids long. V was cut by 1 base and J by 0 bases, with 21 bases left in between. Germline V gene data show CDR1 as WSHSY and CDR2 as SAAADI. Here the CDR3 reads CASSELVARGSQMNTEAFF. The CDR3 coding sequence is TGCGCCAGCAGTGAGTTAGTAGCCAGGGGCTCCCAGATGAACACTGAAGCTTTCTTT.

The sample holds a few counts of this clonotype. This rearrangement joins TRBV27 to TRBJ1-5; D unresolved. The germline gives CDR1 MNHEY, CDR2 SMNVEV (reference sequence). Deletions cut 6 bases from V and 4 bases from J, with 7 bases between. The length of the CDR3 is 12 residues. The CDR3 DNA reads TGTGCCAGCAGGACCGCGAATCAGCCCCAGCATTTT. Amino acid sequence: CASRTANQPQHF.

This clonotype has only a few counts. The chain employs TRBV6-1 and TRBJ2-7, with unresolved D. The CDR3 sequence is 15 residues long. Deletions cut 6 bases from V and 0 bases from J, with 15 bases between. Germline V gene lookup returns CDR1 MNHNS and CDR2 SASEGT. This CDR3 reads CASSRRHPGSYEQYF. The CDR3 region has the DNA TGTGCCAGCAGCAGACGGCACCCAGGCTCCTACGAGCAGTACTTC.

The chain links TRBV7-2 to TRBJ1-1; D might be TRBD1 (5 bases). The CDR3 spans 15 residues. Germline V gene data show CDR1 as SGHTA and CDR2 as FQGNSA. Trimming pared 4 bases from V and 1 base from J, leaving 13 bases between. The CDR3 DNA sequence: TGTGCCAGCAGCTCTCGATGGCAGGGGAACACTGAAGCTTTCTTT. Its translation: CASSSRWQGNTEAFF.

J is TRBJ2-7 and V is TRBV7-9, with D perhaps assigned TRBD1 or TRBD2 (5 bases each). The CDR3 runs to 13 residues. V lost 0 bases, J lost 7 bases, and 10 bases lay in between. Germline V CDR1 and CDR2: SEHNR, FQNEAQ (reference sequence). CDR3 nucleotides: TGTGCCAGCAGCTTAGCCGCCTGGGGGGAGCAGTACTTC. Translated: CASSLAAWGEQYF.

The V and J genes are TRBV10-3 and TRBJ2-7, with 8 bases matching TRBD2. CDR1 is ENHRY and CDR2 is SYGVKD in the germline V gene. The length of the CDR3 is 17 residues. The trim removed 2 bases at V and 7 bases at J, leaving 16 bases unmatched. The CDR3 reads CAISEGQGSSGHSEQYF. The CDR3 DNA reads TGTGCCATCAGTGAGGGGCAGGGTTCTAGCGGGCATTCGGAGCAGTACTTC.

This clonotype was seen a handful of times. The chain is built from TRBV12-3 or TRBV12-4 and TRBJ2-1; D is perhaps TRBD2 (5 bases). With 2 bases removed from V and 1 base from J, the gap between germline ends came to 15 bases. The CDR3 contains 17 residues. The CDR3 DNA follows: TGTGCCAGCAGTTTATTTGAGGGCTTAGTTTCCTACAATGAGCAGTTCTTC. This codes for CASSLFEGLVSYNEQFF.

This clonotype was seen many times. The J gene is TRBJ1-1, the V gene TRBV4-3; perhaps TRBD1 as D (6 bases). The CDR3 covers 14 residues. Germline V lookup: CDR1 LGHNA, CDR2 YSLEER. Trimming shortened V by 3 bases and J by 6 bases, and 14 bases separated the two germline ends. In DNA form, the CDR3 reads TGCGCCAGCAGCCAGGGAGGGGGTTGGTCTGAAGCTTTCTTT. Its protein product is CASSQGGGWSEAFF.

This clonotype was seen many times. The genes are TRBV12-3 or TRBV12-4 and TRBJ2-3; D remains ambiguous. The CDR3 runs 11 residues. The V gene lost 3 bases and the J gene lost 4 bases, with 2 bases spanning the gap. The chain's CDR3 is CASSFSDTQYF. CDR3 in DNA: TGTGCCAGCAGTTTTTCAGATACGCAGTATTTT.

The V and J genes are TRBV12-3 or TRBV12-4 and TRBJ2-6; D unresolved. This CDR3 is built from 18 residues. Deletions cut 2 bases from V and 0 bases from J, with 14 bases between. CDR3 sequence reads: CASSLSGRTFSGANVLTF. The DNA for the CDR3 is TGTGCCAGCAGTTTATCCGGACGGACCTTCTCTGGGGCCAACGTCCTGACTTTC.

In this sample, this clonotype turned up a few times. The V call is TRBV10-3, the J call TRBJ2-7; either TRBD1 or TRBD2 may supply D (5 bases each). The CDR3 length is 14 residues. CDR1 ENHRY and CDR2 SYGVKD come from the germline V gene. V was pared by 7 bases and J by 2 bases, with 15 bases between. The CDR3 DNA reads TGTGCCATCAAGAAAGGGACCGCAACCTACGAGCAGTACTTC. Encoded protein: CAIKKGTATYEQYF.

This clonotype appeared a few times. The V and J genes are TRBV4-3 and TRBJ2-3, with unresolved D. Germline-derived CDR1 and CDR2 are LGHNA and YSLEER. This CDR3 has 13 amino acids. The V gene lost 4 bases and the J gene lost 6 bases, with 11 bases spanning the gap. The CDR3 protein is CASSPSFSDTQYF. DNA for the CDR3: TGCGCCAGCAGCCCTTCCTTCAGTGATACGCAGTATTTT.

The J gene is TRBJ2-7, the V gene TRBV7-9, with 7 positions matching TRBD1. CDR1 is SEHNR and CDR2 is FQNEAQ in the germline V gene (reference sequence). The ends lost 5 bases at V and 3 bases at J; junction bases unmatched: 7. The CDR3 spans 14 residues. The CDR3 region is CASSPRDSHYEQYF. The CDR3, as DNA: TGTGCCAGCAGCCCCCGGGACAGCCACTACGAGCAGTACTTC.

The chain recombines TRBV4-3 with TRBJ1-1; D perhaps matches TRBD1 (6 bases). CDR1 is LGHNA and CDR2 is YSLEER in the germline V gene. CDR3 length equals 16 residues. Trimming took off 0 bases at V and 11 bases at J, with 22 bases between the two ends. This chain's CDR3 is CASSQDLARGRFGAFF. CDR3 sequence (DNA): TGCGCCAGCAGCCAAGATCTAGCGCGGGGGCGGTTTGGGGCTTTCTTT.

The gene calls are TRBV20-1 and TRBJ2-3; weak D call: TRBD2 (5 bases). Germline values: CDR1 DFQATT, CDR2 SNEGSKA (reference sequence). CDR3 length equals 12 residues. V lost 5 bases and J lost 9, with 15 bases in between. The CDR3 nucleotides read TGCAGTGCTCCCCTTCACGGGGAGACGCAGTATTTT. Protein: CSAPLHGETQYF.

This clonotype showed up just a few times. The rearrangement links TRBV6-1 to TRBJ2-1; 7 positions match TRBD1. CDR1 and CDR2 from the germline V gene are MNHNS and SASEGT. V was pared by 6 bases and J by 0 bases, with 5 bases of the junction left unmatched. This CDR3 has 15 residues. The CDR3 spells CASRGDRDSYNEQFF. CDR3 DNA: TGTGCCAGCAGGGGCGACAGGGACTCCTACAATGAGCAGTTCTTC.